This T cell receptor (beta chain) appears in the sequencing data of a study of cytomegalovirus exposure and HLA in healthy donors. Germline V gene lookup returns CDR1 MNHEY and CDR2 SVGAGI. With 4 bases removed from V and 4 bases from J, the gap between germline ends came to 10 bases. The CDR3 length is 13 residues. Findings of the study overall: Researchers reported that a few CMV-associated chains were confirmed in vitro as CMV antigen-specific. The listing of 150 to 200 TCR beta chains classed them as cytomegalovirus-associated. One cluster of highly shared sequence variants probably arose as a sequencing artifact. Most subjects' HLA-A and HLA-B alleles were reportedly predicted from TCR beta sequences.

Both 60 Vbeta primers and 13 Jbeta primers went into the PCR. Profiling relied on immunoSEQ multiplex PCR, and the TCRdb table lists in-frame clones only, not all of them. The table has under 150,000 clones, over 65% seen once; the top ten hold around 2.5%. On this clone itself: Antigen: not known.

The chain recombines TRBV6-5 with TRBJ1-2; D perhaps matches TRBD1 (5 bases). The specimen was PBMCs. The source is a woman under 30 in good health and CMV-seronegative. The CDR3 DNA is TGTGCCAGCAGTTTGCAGGGCCCCTATGGCTACACCTTC. Its translation: CASSLQGPYGYTF.